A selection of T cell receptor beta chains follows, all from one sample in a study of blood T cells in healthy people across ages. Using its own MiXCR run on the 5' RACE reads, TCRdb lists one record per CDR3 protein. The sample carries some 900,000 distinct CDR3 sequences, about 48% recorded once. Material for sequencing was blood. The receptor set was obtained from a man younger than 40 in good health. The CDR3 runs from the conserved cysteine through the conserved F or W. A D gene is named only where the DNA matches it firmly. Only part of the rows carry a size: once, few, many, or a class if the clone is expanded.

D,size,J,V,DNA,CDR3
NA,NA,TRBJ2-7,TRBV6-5,TGTGCCAGCAGTTACGCGGAGCGCTCCTACGAGCAGTACTTC,CASSYAERSYEQYF
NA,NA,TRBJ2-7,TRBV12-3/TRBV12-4,TGTGCCAGCACCTTGAGCCCCGAGGGCGAGCAGTACTTC,CASTLSPEGEQYF
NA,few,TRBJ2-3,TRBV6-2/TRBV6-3,TGTGCCAGCAGTTACCCGCCGGCAGATACGCAGTATTTT,CASSYPPADTQYF
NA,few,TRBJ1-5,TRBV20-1,TGCAGTGCCACCGAGGGGTCCAATCAGCCCCAGCATTTT,CSATEGSNQPQHF
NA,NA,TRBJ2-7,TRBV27,TGTGCCAGCAGTTTATCGCCGGACGGCTACGAGCAGTACTTC,CASSLSPDGYEQYF
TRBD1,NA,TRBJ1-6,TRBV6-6,TGTGCCAGCAGCGGGACAGGGATGGGCAATTCACCCCTCCACTTT,CASSGTGMGNSPLHF
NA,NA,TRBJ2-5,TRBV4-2,TGTGCCAGCAGCCAAGATCTGGGGGCCTCAGAGACCCAGTACTTC,CASSQDLGASETQYF
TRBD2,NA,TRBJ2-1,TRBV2,TGTGCCAGCCGAAGGGGGGTCACGGGGGGGCCCTACAATGAGCAGTTCTTC,CASRRGVTGGPYNEQFF
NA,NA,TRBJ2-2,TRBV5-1,TGCGCCAGCAGCTTGGTTCGGGTGGGGGAGCTGTTTTTT,CASSLVRVGELFF
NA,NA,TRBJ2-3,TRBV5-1,TGCGCCAGCAGCTTGGAACAGGGACCGAGCACAGATACGCAGTATTTT,CASSLEQGPSTDTQYF
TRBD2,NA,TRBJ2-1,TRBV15,TGTGCCACCAACCCGATTAGCGGGATGAACAATGAGCAGTTCTTC,CATNPISGMNNEQFF
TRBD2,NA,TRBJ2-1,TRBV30,TGTGCCTGGAGTGTAGTCAGCGGGAGCAATGAGCAGTTCTTC,CAWSVVSGSNEQFF
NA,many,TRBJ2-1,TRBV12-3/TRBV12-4,TGTGCCAGCAGCTTAGTACGGAATGAGCAGTTCTTC,CASSLVRNEQFF
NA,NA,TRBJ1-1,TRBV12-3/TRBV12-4,TGTGCCAGCACCCCTTCCCGGACGGGGAACACTGAAGCTTTCTTT,CASTPSRTGNTEAFF
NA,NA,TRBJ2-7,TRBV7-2,TGTGCCAGCAGCTTATATCTATCTTCCTACGAGCAGTACTTC,CASSLYLSSYEQYF
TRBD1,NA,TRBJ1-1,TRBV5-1,TGCGCCAGCAGCAAGGGACAGGGGGCGTGGGGGGAAGCTTTCTTT,CASSKGQGAWGEAFF
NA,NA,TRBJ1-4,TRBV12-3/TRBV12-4,TGTGCCAGCAGGCCAACAGCTCGAGGGTCACTGTTTTTT,CASRPTARGSLFF